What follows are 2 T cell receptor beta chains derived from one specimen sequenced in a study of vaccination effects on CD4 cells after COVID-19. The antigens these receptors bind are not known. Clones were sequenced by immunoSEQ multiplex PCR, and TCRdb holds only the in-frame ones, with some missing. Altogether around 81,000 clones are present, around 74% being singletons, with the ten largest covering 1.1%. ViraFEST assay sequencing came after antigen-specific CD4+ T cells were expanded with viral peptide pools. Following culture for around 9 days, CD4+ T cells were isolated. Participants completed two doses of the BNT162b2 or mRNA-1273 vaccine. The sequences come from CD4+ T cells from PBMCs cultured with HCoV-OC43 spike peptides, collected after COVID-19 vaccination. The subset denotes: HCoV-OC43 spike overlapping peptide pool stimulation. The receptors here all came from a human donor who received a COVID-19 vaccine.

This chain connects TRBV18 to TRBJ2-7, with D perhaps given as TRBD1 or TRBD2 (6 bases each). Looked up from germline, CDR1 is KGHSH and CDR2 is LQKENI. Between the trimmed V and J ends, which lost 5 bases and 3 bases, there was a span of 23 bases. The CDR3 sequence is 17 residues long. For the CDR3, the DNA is TGTGCCAGCTCAGCAAAAGGAGGGACATACAGATTCTACGAGCAGTACGTC. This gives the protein CASSAKGGTYRFYEQYV.

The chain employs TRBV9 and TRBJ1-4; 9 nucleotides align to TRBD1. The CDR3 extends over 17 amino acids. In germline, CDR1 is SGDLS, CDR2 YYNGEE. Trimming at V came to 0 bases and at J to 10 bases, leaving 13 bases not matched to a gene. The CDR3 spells CASSVGASRDREGKLFF. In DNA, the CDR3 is TGTGCCAGCAGCGTAGGGGCAAGCCGGGACAGGGAAGGAAAACTGTTTTTT.